These 17 T cell receptor beta chains share one sample of origin, sequenced in a study of blood T cells in healthy people across ages. Next came a second PCR, run for about 6 to 12 cycles, which used a sample-barcoded 5' primer along with a J-beta primer mix. Using its own MiXCR run on the 5' RACE reads, TCRdb lists one record per CDR3 protein. Among approximately 800,000 distinct CDR3 sequences, 58% were seen once, and the ten largest hold roughly 20%. The specimen sequenced was blood. These receptors were obtained from a man aged 25-45 years in good health.

Regarding this clonotype: This may be a read error: a much more frequent sequence differs by one nucleotide. This chain connects TRBV5-1 to TRBJ2-1; 12 bases align to TRBD2. With the DNA end fitting TRBJ2-7 better, the J assignment may be wrong. CDR3 length equals 17 residues. Germline V gives CDR1 SGHRS, CDR2 YFSETQ. CDR3 sequence reads: CASSLLAGGPSYNEQYF. CDR3 nucleotides: TGCGCCAGCAGCTTGCTAGCGGGGGGGCCCTCCTACAATGAGCAGTACTTC.

In nucleotides, the CDR3 is TGCGCCAGCAGCCAAGACGGGAGCACTGAAGCTTTCTTT. It yields the protein CASSQDGSTEAFF. The V gene is TRBV4-1, the J gene TRBJ1-1, with unresolved D. Trimming shortened V by 0 bases and J by 4 bases, and 6 bases separated the two germline ends. Germline CDR1 reads MGHRA; CDR2 reads YSYEKL. The length of the CDR3 is 13 residues.

This clonotype appeared a few times. V gene TRBV6-5 combines with J gene TRBJ2-5; no firm D call. The CDR3 has 14 amino acids. Looked up from germline, CDR1 is MNHEY and CDR2 is SVGAGI. Between the trimmed V and J ends, which lost 0 bases and 6 bases, there was a span of 11 bases. The CDR3 DNA reads as TGTGCCAGCAGTTACTCGAACGGTCCGAAGACCCAGTACTTC. Protein product: CASSYSNGPKTQYF.

This chain connects TRBV5-8 to TRBJ2-5; TRBD1 agrees at 8 bases. Matching the DNA end better, TRBJ2-4 makes the J call doubtful. The germline CDR1 and CDR2 sequences are SGHTS and YDEGEE. The length of the CDR3 is 16 residues. The CDR3 is CASSFLRGQVENIQYF. CDR3 nucleotide sequence: TGTGCCAGCAGCTTCCTCAGGGGGCAGGTAGAAAACATTCAGTACTTC.

This clonotype showed up many times. This chain joins TRBV13 and TRBJ2-3; 8 nucleotides match TRBD2. V shed 5 bases and J 6 bases; nucleotides not matched to a gene: 7. CDR1 is PRHDT, CDR2 FYEKMQ, per germline (reference sequence). This CDR3 is built from 14 residues. CDR3 DNA: TGTGCCAGCAGCCTGGGACTAGGGAGGGATACGCAGTATTTT. Residues: CASSLGLGRDTQYF.

The CDR3 coding sequence is TGTGCCAGCAGCCAGGTACTAGGTTACAATGAGCAGTTCTTC. It codes for CASSQVLGYNEQFF. The chain has TRBV4-2 and TRBJ2-1; tentatively, D is TRBD2 (5 bases). Germline V gene data show CDR1 as LGHNA and CDR2 as YNFKEQ. V gave up 3 bases and J gave up 4 bases, with 10 bases separating them. This CDR3 comprises 14 residues.

This clonotype has a handful of counts. The V call is TRBV13, the J call TRBJ2-1; 7 nucleotides line up with TRBD1. This CDR3 contains 15 residues. CDR1 is PRHDT and CDR2 is FYEKMQ in the germline V gene (reference sequence). Trimming removed 5 bases from V and 7 bases from J; junction bases left unmatched: 11. The CDR3 spells CASSLRQGRANEQFF. The DNA of the CDR3 is TGTGCCAGCAGCCTCAGACAGGGTCGGGCTAATGAGCAGTTCTTC.

The rearrangement uses TRBV9 and TRBJ2-7, with D perhaps matching TRBD1 or TRBD2 (5 bases each). Trimming stripped 0 bases from V and 2 bases from J, with 12 bases between. This CDR3 is 15 amino acids long. Germline CDR1 and CDR2: SGDLS and YYNGEE. CDR3 coding DNA: TGTGCCAGCAGCGTAGGAGGGGCAGGGCCCTACGAGCAGTACTTC. Protein: CASSVGGAGPYEQYF.

Comments on this clonotype: A much larger clone sits a single nucleotide away, making a read error possible. The chain couples TRBV28 to TRBJ2-5, with D perhaps matching TRBD2 (6 bases). Judging by the DNA end, TRBJ2-7 fits better; the J call may be wrong. In germline, CDR1 is MDHEN, CDR2 SYDVKM. The CDR3 sequence is 15 residues long. The CDR3 protein is CASRAGSSPPSEQYF. The CDR3 coding sequence is TGTGCCAGCAGAGCGGGCTCCTCCCCCCCATCCGAGCAGTACTTC.

The chain carries TRBV10-3 and TRBJ1-1; D not certain. CDR1 is ENHRY, CDR2 SYGVKD, per germline. Trimming cost V 0 bases and J 1 base, with 9 bases left between them. The CDR3 is 15 residues long. DNA for the CDR3: TGTGCCATCAGTGAGTCGGAGACATCGAACACTGAAGCTTTCTTT. This sequence encodes CAISESETSNTEAFF.

V is TRBV15 and J is TRBJ2-7, with 12 bases matching TRBD2. Unmatched junction bases numbered 4, after V lost 0 bases and J lost 4 bases. The germline gives CDR1 LNHNV, CDR2 YYDKDF (reference sequence). CDR3 length: 16 residues. DNA for the CDR3: TGTGCCACCAGCAGAGATCGGGGGACTAGCGGGTACGAGCAGTACTTC. The encoded protein is CATSRDRGTSGYEQYF.

The V and J genes are TRBV9 and TRBJ2-1; possible D gene TRBD1, 6 bases. Germline assignment: CDR1 SGDLS and CDR2 YYNGEE. The CDR3 is made up of 15 amino acids. The V end lost 1 base, the J end lost 4 bases, and 12 bases lay between the germline ends. This CDR3 is CASSVQGSGYNEQFF. Here the CDR3 DNA reads TGTGCCAGCAGCGTACAGGGGTCCGGGTACAATGAGCAGTTCTTC.

The gene calls are TRBV2 and TRBJ2-5; D ambiguous. Germline CDR1 reads SNHLY; CDR2 reads FYNNEI. The CDR3 runs to 14 residues. V lost 1 base and J lost 2, with 8 bases in between. The CDR3 DNA follows: TGTGCCAGCAGTGAAGAGGTGGGGCAAGAGACCCAGTACTTC. Translation: CASSEEVGQETQYF.

The chain recombines TRBV7-9 with TRBJ2-1; no clear D. The CDR3 is 12 amino acids. V lost 2 bases to trimming and J lost 8 bases, with 7 bases between them. The germline gives CDR1 SEHNR, CDR2 FQNEAQ (reference sequence). CDR3 bases: TGTGCCAGCAGCTTACAGATCCATGAGCAGTTCTTC. Protein sequence: CASSLQIHEQFF. The full variable domain, with the rest looked up from reference TRBV7-9 and TRBJ2-1, is DTGVSQNPRHKITKRGQNVTFRCDPISEHNRLYWYRQTLGQGPEFLTYFQNEAQLEKSRLLSDRFSAERPKGSFSTLEIQRTEQGDSAMYLCASSLQIHEQFFGPGTRLTVL.

This clonotype has more than one count but fewer than ten. This chain joins TRBV5-1 and TRBJ2-1; 8 positions agree with TRBD2. V was pared by 0 bases and J by 6 bases, with 8 bases of the junction left unmatched. Germline V gene data show CDR1 as SGHRS and CDR2 as YFSETQ. The CDR3 is 16 amino acids. CDR3 loop: CASSLEAIAGFNEQFF. CDR3 DNA: TGCGCCAGCAGCTTGGAGGCGATAGCGGGGTTCAATGAGCAGTTCTTC.

The chain is built from TRBV28 and TRBJ1-5, with 7 positions matching TRBD1. The CDR3 length is 17 residues. Germline V gene sequence: CDR1 MDHEN, CDR2 SYDVKM. The trim removed 7 bases at V and 7 bases at J, leaving 19 bases unmatched. The CDR3, as DNA: TGTGCCAGCAAACCTAGCCCCCTCGACAGGGTTGGGCAGCCCCAGCATTTT. Its protein product is CASKPSPLDRVGQPQHF.

V is TRBV20-1 and J is TRBJ2-5; TRBD2 agrees at 9 bases. TRBJ2-7 matches the DNA end more closely, so the J call is doubtful. The CDR3 runs to 13 residues. The germline CDR1 and CDR2 sequences are DFQATT and SNEGSKA (reference sequence). The CDR3 protein is CSATRGGEYEQYF. CDR3 sequence (DNA): TGCAGTGCCACACGCGGGGGGGAGTACGAGCAGTACTTC.